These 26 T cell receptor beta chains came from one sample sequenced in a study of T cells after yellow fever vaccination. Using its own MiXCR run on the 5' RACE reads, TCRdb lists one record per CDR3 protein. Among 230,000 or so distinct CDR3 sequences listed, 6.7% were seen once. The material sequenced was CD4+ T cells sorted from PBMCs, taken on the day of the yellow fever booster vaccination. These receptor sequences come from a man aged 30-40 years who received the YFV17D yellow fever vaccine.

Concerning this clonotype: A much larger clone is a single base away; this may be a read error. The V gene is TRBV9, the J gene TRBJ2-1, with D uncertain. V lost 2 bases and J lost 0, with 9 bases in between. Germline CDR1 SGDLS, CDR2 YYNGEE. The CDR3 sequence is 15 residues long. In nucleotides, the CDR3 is TGTGCCAGCAGCGTCAGACAAATCTCCTACAATGAGCAGTTCTTC. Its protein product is CASSVRQISYNEQFF.

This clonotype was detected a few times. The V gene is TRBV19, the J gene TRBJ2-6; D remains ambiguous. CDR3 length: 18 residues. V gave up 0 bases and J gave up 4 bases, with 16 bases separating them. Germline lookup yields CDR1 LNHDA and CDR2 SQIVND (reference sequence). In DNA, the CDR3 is TGTGCCAGTAGTATAGATGGTCGCGGAGTAGCAGGGGCCAACGTCCTGACTTTC. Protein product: CASSIDGRGVAGANVLTF.

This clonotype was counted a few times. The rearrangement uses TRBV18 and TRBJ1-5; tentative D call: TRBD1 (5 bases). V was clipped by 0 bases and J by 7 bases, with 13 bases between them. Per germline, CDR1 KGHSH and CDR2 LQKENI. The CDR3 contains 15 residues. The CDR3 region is CASSPPGQGGQPQHF. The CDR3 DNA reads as TGTGCCAGCTCACCACCGGGGCAGGGCGGCCAGCCCCAGCATTTT.

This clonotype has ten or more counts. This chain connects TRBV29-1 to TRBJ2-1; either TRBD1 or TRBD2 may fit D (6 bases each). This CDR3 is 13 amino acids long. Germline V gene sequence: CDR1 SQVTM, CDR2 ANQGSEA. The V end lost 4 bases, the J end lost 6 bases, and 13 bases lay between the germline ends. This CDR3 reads CSVAGAPINEQFF. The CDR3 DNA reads TGCAGCGTTGCGGGGGCCCCCATCAATGAGCAGTTCTTC.

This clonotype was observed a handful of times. The CDR3 spells CASSLGGSGSLNTQYF. CDR3 coding DNA: TGTGCCAGCAGCTTAGGAGGTAGCGGGAGTTTAAATACGCAGTATTTT. The chain employs TRBV7-8 and TRBJ2-3; 9 positions agree with TRBD2. Losses at the gene ends were 1 base for V and 7 bases for J; bases not matched to a gene: 9. CDR3 length: 16 amino acids. Germline V gene lookup returns CDR1 SGHVS and CDR2 FQNEAQ.

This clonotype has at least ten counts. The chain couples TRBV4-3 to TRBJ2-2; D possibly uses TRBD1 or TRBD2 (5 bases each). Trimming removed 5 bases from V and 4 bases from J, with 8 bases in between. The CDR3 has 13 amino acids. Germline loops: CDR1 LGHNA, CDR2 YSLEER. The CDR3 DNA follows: TGCGCCAGCAGCATTGGGGGCACCGGGGAGCTGTTTTTT. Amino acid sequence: CASSIGGTGELFF.

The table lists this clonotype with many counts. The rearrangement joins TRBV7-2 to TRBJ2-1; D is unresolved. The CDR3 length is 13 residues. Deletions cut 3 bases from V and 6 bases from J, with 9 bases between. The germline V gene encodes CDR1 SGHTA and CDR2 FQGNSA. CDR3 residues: CASSFYRGNEQFF. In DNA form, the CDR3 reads TGTGCCAGCAGCTTCTATAGAGGCAATGAGCAGTTCTTC.

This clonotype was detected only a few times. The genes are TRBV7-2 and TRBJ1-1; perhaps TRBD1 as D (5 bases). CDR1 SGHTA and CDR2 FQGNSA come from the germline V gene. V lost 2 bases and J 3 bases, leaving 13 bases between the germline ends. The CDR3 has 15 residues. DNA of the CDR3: TGTGCCAGCAGCTTAATTTCACAGGTAGACACTGAAGCTTTCTTT. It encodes CASSLISQVDTEAFF.

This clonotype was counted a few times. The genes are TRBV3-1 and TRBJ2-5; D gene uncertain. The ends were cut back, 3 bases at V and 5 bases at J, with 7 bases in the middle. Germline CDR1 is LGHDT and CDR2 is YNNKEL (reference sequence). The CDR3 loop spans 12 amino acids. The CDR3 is CASSHVQETQYF. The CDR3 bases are TGTGCCAGCAGCCACGTACAGGAGACCCAGTACTTC.

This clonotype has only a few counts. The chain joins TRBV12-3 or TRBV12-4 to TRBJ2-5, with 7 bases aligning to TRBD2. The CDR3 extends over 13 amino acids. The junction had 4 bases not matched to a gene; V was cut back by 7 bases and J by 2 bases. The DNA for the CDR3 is TGTGCCAGCACCTGGGGGGGGCAAGAGACCCAGTACTTC. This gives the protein CASTWGGQETQYF.

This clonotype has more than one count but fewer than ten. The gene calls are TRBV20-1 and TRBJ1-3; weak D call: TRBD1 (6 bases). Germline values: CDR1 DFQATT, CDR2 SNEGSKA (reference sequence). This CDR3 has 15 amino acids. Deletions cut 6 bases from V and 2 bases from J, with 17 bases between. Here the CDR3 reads CSARPPGTTGNTIYF. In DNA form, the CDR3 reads TGCAGTGCGAGACCACCCGGGACAACTGGAAACACCATATATTTT.

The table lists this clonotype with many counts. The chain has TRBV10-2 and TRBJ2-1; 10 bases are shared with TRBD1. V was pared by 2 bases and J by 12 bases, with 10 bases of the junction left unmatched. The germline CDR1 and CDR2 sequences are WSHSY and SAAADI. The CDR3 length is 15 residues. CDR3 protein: CASSERRDRGSSQFF. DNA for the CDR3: TGCGCCAGCAGTGAGCGGAGGGACAGGGGCTCTTCGCAGTTCTTC.

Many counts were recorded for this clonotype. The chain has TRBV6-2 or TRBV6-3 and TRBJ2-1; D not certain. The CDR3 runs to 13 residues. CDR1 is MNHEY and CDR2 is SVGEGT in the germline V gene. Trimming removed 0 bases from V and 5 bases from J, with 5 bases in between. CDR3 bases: TGTGCCAGCAGTTACTCCACGGACAATGAGCAGTTCTTC. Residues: CASSYSTDNEQFF.

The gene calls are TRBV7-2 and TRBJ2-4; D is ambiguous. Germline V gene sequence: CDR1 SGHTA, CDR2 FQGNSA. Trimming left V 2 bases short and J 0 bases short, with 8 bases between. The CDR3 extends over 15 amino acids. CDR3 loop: CASSLYGSAKNIQYF. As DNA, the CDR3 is TGTGCCAGCAGCTTATACGGGTCAGCCAAAAACATTCAGTACTTC.

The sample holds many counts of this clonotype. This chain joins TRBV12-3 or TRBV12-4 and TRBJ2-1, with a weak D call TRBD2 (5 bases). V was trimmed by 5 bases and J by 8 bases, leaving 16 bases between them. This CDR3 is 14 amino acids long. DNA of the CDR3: TGTGCCAGCAGTCCGGGGTGGGCGCGAGATGAGCAGTTCTTC. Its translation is CASSPGWARDEQFF.

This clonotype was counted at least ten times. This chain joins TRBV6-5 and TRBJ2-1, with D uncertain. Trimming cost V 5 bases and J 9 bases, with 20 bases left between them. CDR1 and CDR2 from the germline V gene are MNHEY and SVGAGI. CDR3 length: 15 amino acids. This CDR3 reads CASSLDSTRTGEQFF. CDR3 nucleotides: TGTGCCAGCAGTCTCGACTCCACCCGAACCGGTGAGCAGTTCTTC.

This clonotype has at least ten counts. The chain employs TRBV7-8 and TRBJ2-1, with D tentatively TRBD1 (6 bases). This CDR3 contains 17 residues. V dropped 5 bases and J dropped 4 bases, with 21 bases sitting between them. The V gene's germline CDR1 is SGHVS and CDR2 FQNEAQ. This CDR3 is CASSETLADRFYNEQFF. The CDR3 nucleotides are TGTGCCAGCAGCGAAACCCTTGCGGACAGATTTTACAATGAGCAGTTCTTC.

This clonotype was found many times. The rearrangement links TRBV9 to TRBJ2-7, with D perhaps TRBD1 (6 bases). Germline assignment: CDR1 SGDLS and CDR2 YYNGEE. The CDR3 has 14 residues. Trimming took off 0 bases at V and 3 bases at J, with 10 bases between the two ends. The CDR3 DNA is TGTGCCAGCAGCGTAGGTCCGACAGGCTACGAGCAGTACTTC. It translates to CASSVGPTGYEQYF.

CDR3 DNA sequence: TGTGCCAGCAGCTTAGGGACAGCCAAAGAGACCCAGTACTTC. Its translation: CASSLGTAKETQYF. V gene TRBV7-9 combines with J gene TRBJ2-5; TRBD1 might be the D (6 bases). V was cut by 1 base and J by 3 bases, with 9 bases left in between. The germline gives CDR1 SEHNR, CDR2 FQNEAQ (reference sequence). The CDR3 is 14 amino acids. Together with reference TRBV7-9 and TRBJ2-5, the CDR3 gives the full variable domain: DTGVSQNPRHKITKRGQNVTFRCDPISEHNRLYWYRQTLGQGPEFLTYFQNEAQLEKSRLLSDRFSAERPKGSFSTLEIQRTEQGDSAMYLCASSLGTAKETQYFGPGTRLLVL.

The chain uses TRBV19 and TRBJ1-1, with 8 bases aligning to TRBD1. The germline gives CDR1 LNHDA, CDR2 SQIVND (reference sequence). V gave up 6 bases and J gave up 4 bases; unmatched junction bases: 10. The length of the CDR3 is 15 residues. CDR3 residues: CASREQGGVGTEAFF. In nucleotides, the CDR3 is TGTGCCAGTAGAGAACAGGGGGGTGTAGGCACTGAAGCTTTCTTT.

The CDR3 coding sequence is TGCAGTGCTAGAGTCCAGGGAATCAGCAATCAGCCCCAGCATTTT. It translates to CSARVQGISNQPQHF. This rearrangement joins TRBV20-1 to TRBJ1-5; perhaps TRBD1 as D (5 bases). V was trimmed by 1 base and J by 1 base, leaving 11 bases between them. The germline CDR1 and CDR2 sequences are DFQATT and SNEGSKA (reference sequence). The CDR3 runs to 15 residues.

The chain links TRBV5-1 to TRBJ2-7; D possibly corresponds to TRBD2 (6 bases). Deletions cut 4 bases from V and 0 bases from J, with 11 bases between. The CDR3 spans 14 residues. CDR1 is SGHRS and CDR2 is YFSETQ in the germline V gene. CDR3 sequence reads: CASSRDWDSYEQYF. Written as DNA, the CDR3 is TGCGCCAGCAGCCGGGACTGGGACTCCTACGAGCAGTACTTC. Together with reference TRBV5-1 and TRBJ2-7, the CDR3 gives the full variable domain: KAGVTQTPRYLIKTRGQQVTLSCSPISGHRSVSWYQQTPGQGLQFLFEYFSETQRNKGNFPGRFSGRQFSNSRSEMNVSTLELGDSALYLCASSRDWDSYEQYFGPGTRLTVT.

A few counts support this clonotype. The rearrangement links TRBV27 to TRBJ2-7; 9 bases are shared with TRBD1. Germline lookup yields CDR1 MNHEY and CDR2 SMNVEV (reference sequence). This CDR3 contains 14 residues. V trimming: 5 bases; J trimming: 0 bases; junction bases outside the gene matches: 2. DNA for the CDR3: TGTGCCAGCAGTGTACAGGGGGCCTCCTACGAGCAGTACTTC. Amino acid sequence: CASSVQGASYEQYF.

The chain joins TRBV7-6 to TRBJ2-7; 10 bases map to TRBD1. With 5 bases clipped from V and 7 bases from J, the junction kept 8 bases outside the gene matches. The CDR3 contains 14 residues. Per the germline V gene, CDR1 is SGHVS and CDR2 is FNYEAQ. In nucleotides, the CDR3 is TGTGCCAGCAGCCAGGGACAGGGGATGGGGGAGCAGTACTTC. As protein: CASSQGQGMGEQYF.

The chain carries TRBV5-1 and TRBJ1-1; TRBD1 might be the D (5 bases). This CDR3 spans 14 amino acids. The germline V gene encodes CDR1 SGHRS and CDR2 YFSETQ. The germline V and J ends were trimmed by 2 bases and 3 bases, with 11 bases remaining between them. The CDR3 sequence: CASSFRAGDTEAFF. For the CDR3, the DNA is TGCGCCAGCAGCTTCCGGGCGGGGGACACTGAAGCTTTCTTT.

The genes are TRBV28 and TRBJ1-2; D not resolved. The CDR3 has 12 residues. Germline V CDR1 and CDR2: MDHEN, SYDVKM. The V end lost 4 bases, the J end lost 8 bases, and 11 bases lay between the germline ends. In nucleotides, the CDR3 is TGTGCCAGCAGTTCCGCAGCGAGAGGCTACACCTTC. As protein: CASSSAARGYTF.